Listed here are 9 T cell receptor beta chains from one sample, sequenced in a study of T cell responses to AZD1222 COVID-19 vaccine. Assay: immunoSEQ multiplex PCR; the TCRdb copy retains only in-frame clones and omits some. The sample records about 120,000 clones, 80% to 90% being singletons. This specimen consisted of peripheral blood, obtained on day 0 of MenACWY control vaccination. The origin of the receptors is an adult in good health.

The CDR3 nucleotides are TGTGCCAGCAGGATACAAGAGACCCAGTACTTC. It codes for CASRIQETQYF. The gene calls are TRBV28 and TRBJ2-5, with D unresolved. The germline V gene encodes CDR1 MDHEN and CDR2 SYDVKM. V lost 6 bases, J lost 2 bases, and 4 bases lay in between. This CDR3 comprises 11 residues.

The V gene is TRBV7-9, the J gene TRBJ2-7; 8 nucleotides agree with TRBD2. CDR1 SEHNR and CDR2 FQNEAQ come from the germline V gene (reference sequence). The V segment lost 3 bases and the J segment 7 bases; nucleotides outside the gene matches: 11. This CDR3 is built from 15 residues. In DNA, the CDR3 is TGTGCCAGCAGCTTCGGCGGGGGGTCCCTTGAGGAGCAGTACTTC. Protein product: CASSFGGGSLEEQYF.

The V call is TRBV15, the J call TRBJ1-1, with D perhaps matching TRBD1 (5 bases). CDR1 and CDR2 from the germline V gene are LNHNV and YYDKDF (reference sequence). Trimming shortened V by 0 bases and J by 3 bases, and 5 bases separated the two germline ends. The CDR3 covers 13 residues. DNA for the CDR3: TGTGCCACCAGCAGAGACAGGGACACTGAAGCTTTCTTT. This codes for CATSRDRDTEAFF.

V is TRBV7-6 and J is TRBJ2-7; 7 bases agree with TRBD2. The germline gives CDR1 SGHVS, CDR2 FNYEAQ. This CDR3 has 15 residues. After removal of 0 bases from V and 0 bases from J, the junction contained 2 bases not matched to a gene. The CDR3 DNA is TGTGCCAGCAGCTTAGCGGGGGGGAGCTCCTACGAGCAGTACTTC. Protein sequence: CASSLAGGSSYEQYF.

This clone was recorded only once. The chain has TRBV7-2 and TRBJ2-1; D gene unclear. This CDR3 has 11 amino acids. CDR1 and CDR2 from the germline V gene are SGHTA and FQGNSA. The V end was cut by 3 bases, the J end by 6 bases, with 3 bases between. CDR3 bases: TGTGCCAGCAGCTTGGGCAATGAGCAGTTCTTC. The encoded protein is CASSLGNEQFF. Supplemented by reference TRBV7-2 and TRBJ2-1, the full variable domain reads GAGVSQSPSNKVTEKGKDVELRCDPISGHTALYWYRQSLGQGLEFLIYFQGNSAPDKSGLPSDRFSAERTGGSVSTLTIQRTQQEDSAVYLCASSLGNEQFFGPGTRLTVL.

J is TRBJ2-3 and V is TRBV20-1, with a tentative D call TRBD1 (5 bases). Germline assignment: CDR1 DFQATT and CDR2 SNEGSKA (reference sequence). This CDR3 has 14 amino acids. Trimming left V 3 bases short and J 4 bases short, with 14 bases between. The CDR3 nucleotides are TGCAGTGCTAGTATCCAGGGTTTCCCAGATACGCAGTATTTT. Its translation is CSASIQGFPDTQYF.

The chain has TRBV2 and TRBJ1-6; D ambiguous. Trimming stripped 0 bases from V and 12 bases from J, with 12 bases between. From germline, CDR1 is SNHLY and CDR2 FYNNEI. CDR3 length: 14 amino acids. CDR3 residues: CASSEALYGVPLHF. CDR3 bases: TGTGCCAGCAGTGAAGCGCTTTACGGCGTACCCCTCCACTTT.

The chain recombines TRBV9 with TRBJ1-4; no clear D gene. V lost 4 bases and J lost 2, with 18 bases in between. Per germline, CDR1 SGDLS and CDR2 YYNGEE. CDR3 length equals 17 residues. As DNA, the CDR3 is TGTGCCAGCAGCCCACGGGGAGACCGGGCGACTAATGAAAAACTGTTTTTT. It specifies CASSPRGDRATNEKLFF.

The chain combines TRBV7-9 with TRBJ1-1; tentative D call: TRBD1 (5 bases). In germline, CDR1 is SEHNR, CDR2 FQNEAQ (reference sequence). Trimming took 6 bases from V and 6 from J, leaving 17 bases between them. CDR3 length: 14 residues. CDR3 in DNA: TGTGCCAGCAGGTATGCCGACAGAGCAGCTGAAGCTTTCTTT. Its protein product is CASRYADRAAEAFF.